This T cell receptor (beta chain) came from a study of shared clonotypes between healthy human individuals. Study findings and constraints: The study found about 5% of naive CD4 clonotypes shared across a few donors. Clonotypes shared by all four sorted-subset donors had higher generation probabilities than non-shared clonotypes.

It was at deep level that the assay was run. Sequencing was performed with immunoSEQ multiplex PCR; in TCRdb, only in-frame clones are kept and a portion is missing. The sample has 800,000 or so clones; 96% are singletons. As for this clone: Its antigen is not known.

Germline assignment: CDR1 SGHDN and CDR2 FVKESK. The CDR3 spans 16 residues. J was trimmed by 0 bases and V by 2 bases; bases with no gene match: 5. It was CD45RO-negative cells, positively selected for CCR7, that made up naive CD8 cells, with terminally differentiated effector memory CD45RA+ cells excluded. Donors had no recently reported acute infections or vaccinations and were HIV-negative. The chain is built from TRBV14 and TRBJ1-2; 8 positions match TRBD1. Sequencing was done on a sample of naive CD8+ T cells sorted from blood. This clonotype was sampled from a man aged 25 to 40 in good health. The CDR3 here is CASSQLVTGANYGYTF. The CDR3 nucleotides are TGTGCCAGCAGCCAACTCGTGACAGGGGCTAACTATGGCTACACCTTC.